This T cell receptor (beta chain) was sequenced for a study of Ad26.COV2.S vaccination and SARS-CoV-2 variants. Treatment in this sample: around 19 received Ad26.COV2.S at low or high dose, single or two shots; 5 received placebo; per-sample allocation not given. Day 63 after the first injection of vaccine or placebo was the sampling time. Assay: immunoSEQ multiplex PCR; the TCRdb copy retains only in-frame clones and omits some. Of roughly 680,000 clones listed, 89% are singletons. CDR1 and CDR2 from the germline V gene are SGHTS and YDEGEE. The germline V and J ends were trimmed by 0 bases and 0 bases, with 10 bases remaining between them. The CDR3 loop spans 17 amino acids.

The chain has TRBV5-8 and TRBJ1-6; no definite D call. The material sequenced was peripheral blood, taken in a trial of Ad26.COV2.S vaccine versus placebo. The TCR sequence derives from a person aged 18-60 years who received the Ad26.COV2.S COVID-19 vaccine or a placebo. This CDR3 reads CASSLVSSSSYNSPLHF. The CDR3, as DNA: TGTGCCAGCAGCTTGGTAAGCAGCAGCTCCTATAATTCACCCCTCCACTTT.